The next 22 T cell receptor beta chains were all read from a single sample in a study of CD8+ T cells in alopecia areata. In each case, RNA was isolated and then reverse transcribed into cDNA as the sequencing template. Profiled with immunoSEQ multiplex PCR; TCRdb holds only in-frame clones, not every one. The data show 90,000 to 100,000 clones, about 40% seen once. The sequenced sample consisted of CD4+ T cells sorted from blood. The source is a human donor with alopecia areata.

This rearrangement joins TRBV5-1 to TRBJ2-1, with TRBD2 identical over 7 bases. CDR1 is SGHRS and CDR2 is YFSETQ in the germline V gene. V was clipped by 1 base and J by 10 bases; unmatched bases: 8. The CDR3 is 14 residues long. CDR3 nucleotide sequence: TGCGCCAGCAGCTTGACGGCGGGAGTGGGGGAGCAGTTCTTC. It yields the protein CASSLTAGVGEQFF.

The rearrangement joins TRBV5-1 to TRBJ1-5; unclear D gene. V lost 0 bases to trimming and J lost 7 bases, with 11 bases between them. Germline assignment: CDR1 SGHRS and CDR2 YFSETQ. The CDR3 consists of 14 residues. CDR3 coding DNA: TGCGCCAGCAGCTTGGAGGGAGGCCGACAGCCCCAGCATTTT. Protein: CASSLEGGRQPQHF.

This clone was seen more than once but under ten times. The V call is TRBV5-1, the J call TRBJ1-2; 8 nucleotides line up with TRBD1. J gave up 7 bases and V 3 bases, and 17 bases lay outside the gene matches. CDR1 and CDR2 from the germline V gene are SGHRS and YFSETQ. The CDR3 runs 17 residues. The CDR3 here is CASSWNLGQGSISGYTF. The CDR3 bases are TGCGCCAGCAGCTGGAACCTTGGACAGGGCTCGATTAGTGGCTACACCTTC.

This clone was counted between two and nine times. This chain links TRBV19 with TRBJ2-1, with D perhaps matching TRBD2 (6 bases). Germline values: CDR1 LNHDA, CDR2 SQIVND (reference sequence). This CDR3 contains 14 residues. Trimming took off 4 bases at V and 7 bases at J, with 14 bases between the two ends. CDR3 sequence: CASSNREYRNEQFF. Written as DNA, the CDR3 is TGTGCCAGTAGTAACCGGGAGTACAGGAATGAGCAGTTCTTC.

The rearrangement joins TRBV11-3 to TRBJ2-7; 7 nucleotides line up with TRBD1. CDR1 is SGHNT and CDR2 is YENEEA in the germline V gene. V gave up 4 bases and J gave up 5 bases; unmatched junction bases: 5. This CDR3 has 13 amino acids. The CDR3 DNA sequence: TGTGCCAGCAGCTCGGGACAGACCCACGAGCAGTACTTC. Protein product: CASSSGQTHEQYF.

V and J are TRBV29-1 and TRBJ2-7; no definite D call. Trimming left V 4 bases short and J 3 bases short, with 13 bases between. The CDR3 has 13 residues. The germline gives CDR1 SQVTM, CDR2 ANQGSEA. This chain's CDR3 is CSVVWRHHYEQYF. CDR3 sequence (DNA): TGCAGCGTTGTATGGAGACACCACTACGAGCAGTACTTC.

This clone was observed a single time. The chain combines TRBV29-1 with TRBJ2-3; D not resolved. Trimming shortened V by 7 bases and J by 4 bases, and 15 bases separated the two germline ends. There are 13 residues in the CDR3. Germline CDR1 SQVTM, CDR2 ANQGSEA. The CDR3 reads CSAARGKADTQYF. The CDR3 DNA is TGCAGCGCTGCTAGAGGAAAGGCAGATACGCAGTATTTT.

This clone was found a few times. The chain couples TRBV14 to TRBJ1-1, with D unclear. CDR3 length: 13 residues. Trimming left V 0 bases short and J 9 bases short, with 11 bases between. The V gene's germline CDR1 is SGHDN and CDR2 FVKESK. The CDR3 DNA follows: TGTGCCAGCAGCCAAGAGATTCGTGCCAAAGCTTTCTTT. Its translation is CASSQEIRAKAFF.

This chain links TRBV7-9 with TRBJ2-3, with D possibly TRBD1 on 5 matching bases. The length of the CDR3 is 16 residues. V was trimmed by 3 bases and J by 4 bases, leaving 17 bases between them. Germline CDR1 and CDR2: SEHNR and FQNEAQ (reference sequence). CDR3 sequence (DNA): TGTGCCAGCAGCTTTGGTACGGTCCAGGGCTCAGATACGCAGTATTTT. This codes for CASSFGTVQGSDTQYF.

This clone was counted between two and nine times. The genes are TRBV30 and TRBJ1-2; D is perhaps TRBD1 (5 bases). CDR3 length: 14 residues. V was pared by 4 bases and J by 4 bases, with 16 bases between. CDR1 and CDR2 from the germline V gene are GTSNPN and SVGIG (reference sequence). As DNA, the CDR3 is TGTGCCTGGAATTTGGGGCTTCGAGGCTATGGCTACACCTTC. This gives the protein CAWNLGLRGYGYTF.

V usage is TRBV4-1 and J usage is TRBJ2-1; 9 nucleotides line up with TRBD1. CDR1 and CDR2 from the germline V gene are MGHRA and YSYEKL. The CDR3 totals 15 residues. J lost 7 bases, V lost 1 base, and 5 bases had no gene match. The CDR3 loop is CASSQGQGVGNEQFF. CDR3 bases: TGCGCCAGCAGCCAAGGACAGGGGGTTGGAAATGAGCAGTTCTTC.

The J gene is TRBJ2-7, the V gene TRBV15; 10 bases align to TRBD1. Germline values: CDR1 LNHNV, CDR2 YYDKDF (reference sequence). With V trimmed by 4 bases and J by 4 bases, 7 bases remained unmatched. CDR3 length equals 15 residues. The DNA of the CDR3 is TGTGCCACCAGCAAAAGGGACAGGGGAAGGTACGAGCAGTACTTC. It translates to CATSKRDRGRYEQYF.

V gene TRBV6-1 combines with J gene TRBJ2-5; 8 nucleotides agree with TRBD1. The CDR3 covers 14 residues. V shed 7 bases, J shed 4 bases, and the junction held 8 bases outside the gene matches. Germline V gene sequence: CDR1 MNHNS, CDR2 SASEGT. The CDR3 nucleotides read TGTGCCAGCACCCTACGGACAGGGAGAGAGACCCAGTACTTC. As protein: CASTLRTGRETQYF.

The V call is TRBV7-2, the J call TRBJ2-2; D gene unclear. CDR1 and CDR2 from the germline V gene are SGHTA and FQGNSA. The CDR3 covers 13 residues. The V end lost 5 bases, the J end lost 5 bases, and 9 bases lay between the germline ends. The CDR3 bases are TGTGCCAGCAGCGTACGAGTTACCGGGGAGCTGTTTTTT. As protein: CASSVRVTGELFF.

The chain combines TRBV30 with TRBJ2-5; D unresolved. There are 13 residues in the CDR3. CDR1 GTSNPN and CDR2 SVGIG come from the germline V gene (reference sequence). Deletions cut 6 bases from V and 5 bases from J, with 16 bases between. CDR3 sequence reads: CACVGPRAETQYF. CDR3 nucleotides: TGTGCCTGCGTTGGGCCCCGGGCGGAGACCCAGTACTTC.

The rearrangement joins TRBV7-9 to TRBJ1-6; no firm D call. The CDR3 covers 15 residues. Germline V gene sequence: CDR1 SEHNR, CDR2 FQNEAQ (reference sequence). Trimming removed 4 bases at V and 0 bases at J, with 7 bases between. Here the CDR3 DNA reads TGTGCCAGCAGCTGGATGAGCTCCTATAATTCACCCCTCCACTTT. Translated, it gives CASSWMSSYNSPLHF.

The V gene is TRBV29-1, the J gene TRBJ2-1; TRBD2 matches 11 bases. The germline V gene has CDR1 SQVTM and CDR2 ANQGSEA. The CDR3 is 14 amino acids. V lost 4 bases, J lost 7 bases, and 6 bases stayed unmatched. DNA for the CDR3: TGCAGCGTTGGCCCTAGCGGGAGGTCGAATGAGCAGTTCTTC. Translating gives CSVGPSGRSNEQFF.

This rearrangement joins TRBV30 to TRBJ1-2; 8 bases match TRBD1. Trimming at V came to 1 base and at J to 8 bases, leaving 6 bases not matched to a gene. Germline CDR1 and CDR2: GTSNPN and SVGIG (reference sequence). The CDR3 is made up of 13 amino acids. The CDR3 loop is CAWSATGVDGYTF. For the CDR3, the DNA is TGTGCCTGGAGTGCGACAGGGGTTGACGGCTACACCTTC.

In its sample, this clone was seen a few times. The same CDR3 also results from other DNA sequences found in this sample. The chain combines TRBV28 with TRBJ2-7; possibly TRBD2 for D (6 bases). In germline, CDR1 is MDHEN, CDR2 SYDVKM. Deletions cut 3 bases from V and 3 bases from J, with 6 bases between. The CDR3 consists of 12 residues. The CDR3 nucleotides read TGTGCCAGCAGTTTGGGAGGCTACGAGCAGTACTTC. Amino acid sequence: CASSLGGYEQYF.

There are a few counts of this clone. This chain connects TRBV7-9 to TRBJ1-1; D gene ambiguous. The CDR3 runs 14 residues. Germline CDR1 and CDR2: SEHNR and FQNEAQ (reference sequence). Trimming took off 1 base at V and 1 base at J, with 7 bases between the two ends. This chain's CDR3 is CASSLVMENTEAFF. The CDR3 region has the DNA TGTGCCAGCAGCTTAGTGATGGAGAACACTGAAGCTTTCTTT.

The chain employs TRBV2 and TRBJ2-7; D is undetermined. Deletions cut 4 bases from V and 2 bases from J, with 15 bases between. The CDR3 extends over 15 amino acids. CDR1 SNHLY and CDR2 FYNNEI come from the germline V gene. CDR3 sequence: CASSGLLPRAYEQYF. CDR3 nucleotides: TGTGCCAGCAGTGGTCTGCTGCCCCGGGCCTACGAGCAGTACTTC.

This chain links TRBV30 with TRBJ1-5; D is undetermined. Trimming took 3 bases from V and 4 from J, leaving 13 bases between them. The CDR3 consists of 14 residues. Germline-derived CDR1 and CDR2 are GTSNPN and SVGIG (reference sequence). This CDR3 is CAWSPGVSNQPQHF. In nucleotides, the CDR3 is TGTGCCTGGAGCCCCGGTGTGTCGAATCAGCCCCAGCATTTT. Full variable domain (outside the CDR3, taken from reference TRBV30 and TRBJ1-5): SQTIHQWPATLVQPVGSPLSLECTVEGTSNPNLYWYRQAAGRGLQLLFYSVGIGQISSEVPQNLSASRPQDRQFILSSKKLLLSDSGFYLCAWSPGVSNQPQHFGDGTRLSIL.